The TCR beta chain under discussion was sequenced for a study of tumor-infiltrating lymphocytes in oesophageal squamous cell carcinoma. This CDR3 comprises 16 residues. TCRdb fed the PCR reads into MiXCR, producing one record per CDR3 protein. The sample includes 8,500 to 11,000 distinct CDR3 sequences, 60% to 70% of them seen just once. A remark on this clonotype: The junction and the germline gene differ at one end; a read error may be behind it.

The rearrangement uses TRBV5-3 and TRBJ2-1; no firm D call. TRBV5-3 is sorted into the ORF group, with uncertain function. Sequenced material: esophageal tumor tissue. This receptor was taken from a female donor with esophageal squamous cell carcinoma. CDR3 sequence (DNA): TGTGCCAGCAGCTTGCGACTCACCCAATTGGTTAATGAGCAGTTCTTC. Translation gives CASSLRLTQLVNEQFF.